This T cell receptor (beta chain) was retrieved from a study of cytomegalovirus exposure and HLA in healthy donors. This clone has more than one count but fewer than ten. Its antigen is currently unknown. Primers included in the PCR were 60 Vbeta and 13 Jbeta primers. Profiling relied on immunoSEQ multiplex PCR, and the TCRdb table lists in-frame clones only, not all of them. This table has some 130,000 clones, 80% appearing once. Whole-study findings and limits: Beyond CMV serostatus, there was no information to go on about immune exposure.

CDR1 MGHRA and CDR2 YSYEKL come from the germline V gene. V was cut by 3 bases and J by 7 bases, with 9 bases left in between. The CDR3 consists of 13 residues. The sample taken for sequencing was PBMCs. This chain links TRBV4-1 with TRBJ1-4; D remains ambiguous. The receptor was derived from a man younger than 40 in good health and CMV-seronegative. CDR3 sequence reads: CASSHGSGEKLFF. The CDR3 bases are TGCGCCAGCAGCCACGGGAGTGGTGAAAAACTGTTTTTT.